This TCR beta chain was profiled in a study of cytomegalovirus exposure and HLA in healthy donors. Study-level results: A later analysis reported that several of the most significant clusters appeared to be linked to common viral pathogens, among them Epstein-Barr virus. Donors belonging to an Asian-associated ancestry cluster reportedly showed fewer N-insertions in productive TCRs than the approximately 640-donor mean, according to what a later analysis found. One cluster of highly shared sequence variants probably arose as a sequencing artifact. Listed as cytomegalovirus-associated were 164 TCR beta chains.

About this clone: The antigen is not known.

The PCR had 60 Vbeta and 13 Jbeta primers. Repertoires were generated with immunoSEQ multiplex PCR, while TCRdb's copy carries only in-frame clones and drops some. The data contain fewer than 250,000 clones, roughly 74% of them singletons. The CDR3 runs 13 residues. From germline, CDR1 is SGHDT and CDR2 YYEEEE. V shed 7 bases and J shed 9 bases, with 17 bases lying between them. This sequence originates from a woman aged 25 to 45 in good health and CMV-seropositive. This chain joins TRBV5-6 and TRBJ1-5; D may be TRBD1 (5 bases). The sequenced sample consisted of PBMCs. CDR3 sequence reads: CASLGGEYRPQHF. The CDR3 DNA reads TGTGCCAGCCTAGGAGGGGAGTACCGGCCCCAGCATTTT.